These T cell receptor beta chains were read from a single sample in a study of memory CD4+ T cells and cytomegalovirus serostatus. Measured with immunoSEQ multiplex PCR; TCRdb has only the in-frame clones, and not every one. The sample has approximately 70,000 clones, about 75% seen once. Sequencing was done on a sample of memory CD4+ T cells from blood. Source of these receptors: an adult in good health and CMV-seropositive. CDR3s include the opening cysteine and the closing phenylalanine or tryptophan. The D gene is left open where the match is weak. Clone size is shown for a subset of rows, as once, few, many or a class of expanded clone.

v_call	clone_size	j_call	d_call	cdr3_aa	cdr3_nt
TRBV7-6	few	TRBJ2-1	NA	CASSLEDSEQFF	TGTGCCAGCAGCTTAGAGGACTCTGAGCAGTTCTTC
TRBV7-8	NA	TRBJ1-1	NA	CASSGPGTTNTEAFF	TGTGCCAGCAGCGGACCCGGGACAACAAACACTGAAGCTTTCTTT
TRBV2	NA	TRBJ2-1	TRBD1	CASSADRGAYNEQFF	TGTGCCAGCAGCGCTGACAGGGGTGCCTACAATGAGCAGTTCTTC
TRBV5-1	NA	TRBJ1-1	TRBD1	CASSSTGRTEAFF	TGCGCCAGCAGCTCGACAGGGAGGACTGAAGCTTTCTTT
TRBV6-1	NA	TRBJ2-7	NA	CASSEALGTHYEQYF	TGTGCCAGCAGTGAAGCGCTGGGGACCCACTACGAGCAGTACTTC
TRBV30	NA	TRBJ2-1	NA	CAWAGINEQFF	TGTGCCTGGGCAGGGATTAATGAGCAGTTCTTC
TRBV7-9	few	TRBJ1-2	NA	CASSFGGGEGGYTF	TGTGCCAGCAGCTTTGGAGGGGGGGAAGGAGGCTACACCTTC
TRBV11-2	NA	TRBJ1-2	NA	CASSLDVAKEGYTF	TGTGCCAGCAGCTTAGATGTGGCGAAGGAAGGCTACACCTTC
TRBV7-6	few	TRBJ1-4	NA	CASSYRMGQGDGKLFF	TGTGCCAGCAGCTACCGAATGGGGCAGGGAGATGGAAAACTGTTTTTT
TRBV9	NA	TRBJ1-2	NA	CASSYREDNYGYTF	TGTGCCAGCAGCTATCGTGAGGATAACTATGGCTACACCTTC
TRBV29-1	NA	TRBJ1-2	NA	CSVPTVDGYTF	TGCAGCGTTCCCACGGTCGATGGCTACACCTTC
TRBV14	NA	TRBJ2-3	NA	CASSQERFAPTDTQYF	TGTGCCAGCAGCCAAGAACGCTTTGCCCCCACAGATACGCAGTATTTT
TRBV6-1	NA	TRBJ2-3	TRBD1	CANGQGADTQYF	TGTGCCAATGGACAGGGGGCAGATACGCAGTATTTT
TRBV5-8	few	TRBJ2-7	NA	CASSPVSTWASTYEQYF	TGTGCCAGCAGCCCCGTCTCGACCTGGGCATCCACCTACGAGCAGTACTTC
TRBV28	NA	TRBJ2-2	TRBD1	CASSSWTGTAGELFF	TGTGCCAGCAGTTCCTGGACAGGGACCGCCGGGGAGCTGTTTTTT
TRBV5-8	NA	TRBJ2-3	TRBD1	CASSWDRGDRDTQYF	TGTGCCAGCAGCTGGGACAGGGGTGATAGGGATACGCAGTATTTT
TRBV4-2	few	TRBJ1-1	NA	CASSPGRLNTEAFF	TGTGCCAGCAGCCCCGGCCGACTGAACACTGAAGCTTTCTTT
TRBV11-2	NA	TRBJ2-3	NA	CASSSQGRADTQYF	TGTGCCAGCAGCTCTCAGGGTCGGGCAGATACGCAGTATTTT
TRBV11-2	NA	TRBJ1-6	NA	CASSLDVAGISPLHF	TGTGCCAGCAGCTTAGATGTGGCAGGGATTTCACCCCTCCACTTT
TRBV5-1	NA	TRBJ2-3	NA	CASSSDGKSTDTQYF	TGCGCCAGCAGCTCGGACGGGAAGAGCACAGATACGCAGTATTTT
TRBV19	NA	TRBJ2-7	NA	CASSTQGDEQYF	TGTGCCAGTTCGACGCAGGGCGACGAGCAGTACTTC
TRBV5-6	once	TRBJ1-2	TRBD1	CASSLGLSGGFGYTF	TGTGCCAGCAGCTTGGGCTTGTCAGGGGGATTTGGCTACACCTTC
TRBV2	NA	TRBJ2-1	NA	CASSQTRGNEQFF	TGTGCCAGCAGTCAGACCAGAGGCAATGAGCAGTTCTTC
TRBV11-2	NA	TRBJ2-3	NA	CASSLGWADTQYF	TGTGCCAGCAGCTTGGGTTGGGCAGATACGCAGTATTTT
TRBV5-4	NA	TRBJ1-6	NA	CASSLMADQNSPLHF	TGTGCCAGCAGCTTGATGGCAGACCAGAATTCACCCCTCCACTTT
TRBV28	NA	TRBJ2-4	NA	CASSSGWGNIQYF	TGTGCCAGCAGTTCCGGGTGGGGAAACATTCAGTACTTC
TRBV5-4	few	TRBJ2-7	TRBD1	CASSTGGQGGSYEQYF	TGTGCCAGCAGCACGGGGGGACAGGGGGGCTCCTACGAGCAGTACTTC
TRBV5-1	NA	TRBJ1-3	TRBD1	CASSSTGALPGNTIYF	TGCGCCAGCAGCTCCACAGGGGCGCTACCCGGAAACACCATATATTTT
TRBV10-3	NA	TRBJ2-7	TRBD1	CAISVQGRDEQYF	TGTGCCATCAGTGTACAGGGGCGGGACGAGCAGTACTTC
TRBV5-4	few	TRBJ1-2	NA	CASSLAGGGGGYTF	TGTGCCAGCAGCTTGGCCGGGGGCGGTGGTGGCTACACCTTC
TRBV6-6	NA	TRBJ1-6	TRBD1	CASSLGTGGDSPLHF	TGTGCCAGCAGCCTAGGGACAGGGGGTGATTCACCCCTCCACTTT
TRBV18	NA	TRBJ2-7	NA	CASSPIAGSGYEQYF	TGTGCCAGCTCACCAATTGCGGGAAGTGGGTACGAGCAGTACTTC
TRBV2	NA	TRBJ2-5	NA	CASSAPGRGIETQYF	TGTGCCAGCAGTGCCCCGGGTCGGGGTATTGAGACCCAGTACTTC
TRBV7-3	NA	TRBJ2-2	TRBD1	CASSSTGGNGELFF	TGTGCCAGCAGCTCGACAGGGGGCAACGGGGAGCTGTTTTTT
TRBV6-1	NA	TRBJ1-2	NA	CASRDSKNYGYTF	TGTGCCAGCAGGGACAGTAAAAACTATGGCTACACCTTC
TRBV5-1	few	TRBJ2-3	NA	CASSKETKADTQYF	TGCGCCAGCAGCAAAGAGACTAAGGCAGATACGCAGTATTTT
TRBV6-1	NA	TRBJ1-1	NA	CASSVEEVNTEAFF	TGTGCCAGCAGTGTTGAGGAGGTGAACACTGAAGCTTTCTTT
TRBV30	NA	TRBJ2-5	NA	CAWSASSGETQYF	TGTGCCTGGAGTGCGAGCTCGGGGGAGACCCAGTACTTC
TRBV4-1	NA	TRBJ2-5	NA	CASSQGLVETQYF	TGCGCCAGCAGCCAGGGCCTAGTCGAGACCCAGTACTTC
TRBV4-2	NA	TRBJ2-3	TRBD2	CASSQEAGGVTDTQYF	TGTGCCAGCAGCCAAGAGGCGGGGGGAGTCACAGATACGCAGTATTTT
TRBV7-9	NA	TRBJ2-2	TRBD1	CASSRDSYAGELFF	TGTGCCAGCAGCCGGGACAGTTATGCCGGGGAGCTGTTTTTT
TRBV5-4	NA	TRBJ2-3	NA	CASSLFVADTQYF	TGTGCCAGCAGCTTGTTTGTAGCAGATACGCAGTATTTT
TRBV5-6	NA	TRBJ2-7	NA	CASSLTTYEQYF	TGTGCCAGCAGCTTGACCACCTACGAGCAGTACTTC
TRBV5-4	NA	TRBJ2-1	TRBD2	CASSSRTSVNEQFF	TGTGCCAGCAGCTCGAGGACTAGCGTGAATGAGCAGTTCTTC
TRBV7-3	NA	TRBJ2-2	NA	CASSQNTDTGELFF	TGTGCCAGCAGCCAGAACACCGACACCGGGGAGCTGTTTTTT
TRBV27	NA	TRBJ1-4	NA	CASSLFEASEKLFF	TGTGCCAGCAGTTTATTCGAGGCGAGTGAAAAACTGTTTTTT
TRBV5-6	NA	TRBJ1-1	NA	CASRKGGVGTEAFF	TGTGCCAGCAGAAAAGGGGGAGTAGGGACTGAAGCTTTCTTT
TRBV28	NA	TRBJ2-5	NA	CASSTQRATEETQYF	TGTGCCAGCAGTACGCAGAGAGCGACAGAAGAGACCCAGTACTTC
TRBV21-1	NA	TRBJ1-5	NA	CASSSVLGRGGNQPQHF	TGTGCCAGCAGCTCCGTTCTAGGGCGCGGTGGCAATCAGCCCCAGCATTTT
TRBV5-6	NA	TRBJ2-5	NA	CASSIKETQYF	TGTGCCAGCAGCATAAAAGAGACCCAGTACTTC
TRBV19	once	TRBJ1-4	TRBD1	CASSMLRGQQEEKLFF	TGTGCCAGTAGTATGCTAAGGGGGCAGCAAGAGGAAAAACTGTTTTTT
TRBV9	NA	TRBJ2-7	TRBD2	CASSLLAGVDYEQYF	TGTGCCAGCAGCCTTCTAGCGGGAGTTGATTACGAGCAGTACTTC
TRBV9	NA	TRBJ2-3	NA	CASSAEGDTQYF	TGTGCCAGCAGCGCGGAGGGGGATACGCAGTATTTT
TRBV11-3	NA	TRBJ2-1	NA	CASSLREYNEQFF	TGTGCCAGCAGCTTAAGAGAATACAATGAGCAGTTCTTC
TRBV5-4	NA	TRBJ1-3	NA	CASSLGQPDSGNTIYF	TGTGCCAGCAGCTTGGGGCAGCCCGACTCTGGAAACACCATATATTTT
TRBV2	NA	TRBJ1-1	TRBD1	CASRNRGYTEAFF	TGTGCCAGCAGAAACAGGGGATACACTGAAGCTTTCTTT
TRBV11-2	NA	TRBJ1-2	TRBD1	CASSPDRGRGYTF	TGTGCCAGCAGCCCAGACAGGGGGCGCGGCTACACCTTC